The T cell receptor beta chain described here comes from a study of T cell responses to AZD1222 COVID-19 vaccine. Germline lookup yields CDR1 SGHRS and CDR2 YFSETQ. J lost 5 bases, V lost 3 bases, and 3 bases had no gene match. The CDR3 spans 15 residues. Libraries were prepared by immunoSEQ multiplex PCR; TCRdb keeps only in-frame clonotypes and omits some of them. The sample carries around 150,000 clones, 75% to 90% recorded once. With regard to this clone: Its antigen is unidentified.

Study-wide findings and caveats: Targeting of unmutated variant regions was reportedly seen in nearly half of spike-specific TCRs. Donors, mostly white British, included more females; clonal diversity was possibly underestimated. Following two doses of AZD1222, Spike-specific TCR breadth and depth rose.

The chain uses TRBV5-1 and TRBJ1-6; 9 bases are a match to TRBD1. This receptor was identified in an adult in good health. This material consisted of peripheral blood, taken on day 0 of AZD1222 vaccination. CDR3 loop: CASSWTGEDNSPLHF. In nucleotides, the CDR3 is TGCGCCAGCAGCTGGACAGGGGAGGATAATTCACCCCTCCACTTT.